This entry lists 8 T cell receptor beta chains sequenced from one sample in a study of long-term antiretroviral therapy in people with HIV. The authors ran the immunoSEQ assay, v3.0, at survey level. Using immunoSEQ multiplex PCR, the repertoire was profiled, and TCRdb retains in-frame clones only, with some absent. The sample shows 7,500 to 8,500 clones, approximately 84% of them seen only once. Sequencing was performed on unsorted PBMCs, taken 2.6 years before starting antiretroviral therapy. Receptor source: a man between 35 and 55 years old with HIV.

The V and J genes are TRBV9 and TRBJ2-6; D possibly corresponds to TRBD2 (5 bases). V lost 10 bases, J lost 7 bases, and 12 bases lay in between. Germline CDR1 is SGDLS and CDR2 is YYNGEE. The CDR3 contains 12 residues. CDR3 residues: CASSGVANVLTF. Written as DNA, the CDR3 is TGTGCCTCCTCCGGGGTTGCCAACGTCCTGACTTTC.

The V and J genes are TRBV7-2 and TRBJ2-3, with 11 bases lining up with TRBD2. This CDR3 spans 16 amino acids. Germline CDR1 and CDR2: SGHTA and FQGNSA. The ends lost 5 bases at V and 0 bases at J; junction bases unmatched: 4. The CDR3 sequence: CASSLTSGVSTDTQYF. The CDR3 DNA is TGTGCCAGCAGCCTGACTAGCGGGGTAAGCACAGATACGCAGTATTTT. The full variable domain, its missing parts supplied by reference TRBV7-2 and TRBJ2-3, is GAGVSQSPSNKVTEKGKDVELRCDPISGHTALYWYRQSLGQGLEFLIYFQGNSAPDKSGLPSDRFSAERTGGSVSTLTIQRTQQEDSAVYLCASSLTSGVSTDTQYFGPGTRLTVL.

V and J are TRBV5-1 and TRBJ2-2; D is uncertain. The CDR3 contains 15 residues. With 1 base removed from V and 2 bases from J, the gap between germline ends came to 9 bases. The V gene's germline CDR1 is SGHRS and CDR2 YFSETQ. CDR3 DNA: TGCGCCAGCAGCTTGATCCTCGATAACACCGGGGAGCTGTTTTTT. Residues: CASSLILDNTGELFF.

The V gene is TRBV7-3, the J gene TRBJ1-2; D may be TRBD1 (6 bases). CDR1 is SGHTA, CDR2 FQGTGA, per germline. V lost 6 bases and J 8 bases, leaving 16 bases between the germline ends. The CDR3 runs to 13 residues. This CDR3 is CASRGQGSEGYTF. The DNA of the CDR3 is TGTGCCAGCAGGGGGCAGGGGAGCGAGGGCTACACCTTC.

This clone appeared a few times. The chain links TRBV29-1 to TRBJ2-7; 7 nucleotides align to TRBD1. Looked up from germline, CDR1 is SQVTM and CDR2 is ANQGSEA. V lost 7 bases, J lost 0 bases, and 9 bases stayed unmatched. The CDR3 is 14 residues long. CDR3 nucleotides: TGCAGCGCACAGAGGGACAGCAGCTCCTACGAGCAGTACTTC. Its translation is CSAQRDSSSYEQYF.

The CDR3 region is CAWSPKSPGTLNYGYTF. The CDR3 coding sequence is TGTGCCTGGAGTCCTAAGAGTCCAGGGACGTTAAACTATGGCTACACCTTC. The chain combines TRBV30 with TRBJ1-2, with a possible D match to TRBD1 (5 bases). The V and J ends lost 2 bases and 2 bases respectively, with 21 bases between them. CDR1 is GTSNPN, CDR2 SVGIG, per germline (reference sequence). The CDR3 length is 17 residues.

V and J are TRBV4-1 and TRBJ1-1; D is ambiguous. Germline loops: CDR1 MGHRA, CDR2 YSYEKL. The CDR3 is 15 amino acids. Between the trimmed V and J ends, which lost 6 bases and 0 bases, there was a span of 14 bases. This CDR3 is CASSPFGQMNTEAFF. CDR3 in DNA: TGCGCCAGCAGTCCCTTTGGGCAGATGAACACTGAAGCTTTCTTT.

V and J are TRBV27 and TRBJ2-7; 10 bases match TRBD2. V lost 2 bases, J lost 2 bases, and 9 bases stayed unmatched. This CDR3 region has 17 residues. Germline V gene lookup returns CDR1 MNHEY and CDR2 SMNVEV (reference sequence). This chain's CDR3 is CASSLRLAGGLPYEQYF. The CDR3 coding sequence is TGTGCCAGCAGTTTAAGATTAGCGGGGGGACTACCCTACGAGCAGTACTTC.